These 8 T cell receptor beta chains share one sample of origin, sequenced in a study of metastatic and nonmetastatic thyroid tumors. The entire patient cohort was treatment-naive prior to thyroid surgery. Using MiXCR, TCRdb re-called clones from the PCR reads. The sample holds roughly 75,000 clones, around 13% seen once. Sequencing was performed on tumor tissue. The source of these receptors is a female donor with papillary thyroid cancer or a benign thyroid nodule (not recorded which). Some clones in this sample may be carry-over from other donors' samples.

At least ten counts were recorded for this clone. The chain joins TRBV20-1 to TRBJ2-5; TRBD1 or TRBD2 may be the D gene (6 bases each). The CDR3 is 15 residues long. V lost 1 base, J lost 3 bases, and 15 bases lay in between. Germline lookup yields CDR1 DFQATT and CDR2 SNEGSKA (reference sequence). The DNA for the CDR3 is TGCAGTGCTAGAGGCCCTCGGGGGCAAGAAGAGACCCAGTACTTC. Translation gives CSARGPRGQEETQYF.

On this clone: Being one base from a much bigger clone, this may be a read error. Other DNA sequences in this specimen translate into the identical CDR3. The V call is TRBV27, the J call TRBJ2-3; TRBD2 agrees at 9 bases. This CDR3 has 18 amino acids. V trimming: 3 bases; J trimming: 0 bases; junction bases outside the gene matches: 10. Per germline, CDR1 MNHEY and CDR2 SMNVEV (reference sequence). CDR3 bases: TGTGCCAGCAGTTTGTCGCGCGGGAGGGGGGGAAGCACAGATACGCAGTATTTT. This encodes CASSLSRGRGGSTDTQYF.

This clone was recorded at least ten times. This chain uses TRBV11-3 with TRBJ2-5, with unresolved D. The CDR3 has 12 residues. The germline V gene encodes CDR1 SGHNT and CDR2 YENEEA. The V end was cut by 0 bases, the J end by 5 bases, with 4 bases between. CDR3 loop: CASSLDRETQYF. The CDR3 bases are TGTGCCAGCAGCTTAGACAGGGAGACCCAGTACTTC.

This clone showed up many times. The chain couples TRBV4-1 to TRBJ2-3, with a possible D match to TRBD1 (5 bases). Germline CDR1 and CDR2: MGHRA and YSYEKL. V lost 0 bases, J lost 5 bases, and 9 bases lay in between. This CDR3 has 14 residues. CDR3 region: CASSQDNQGDTQYF. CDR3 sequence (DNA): TGCGCCAGCAGCCAAGATAATCAGGGAGATACGCAGTATTTT.

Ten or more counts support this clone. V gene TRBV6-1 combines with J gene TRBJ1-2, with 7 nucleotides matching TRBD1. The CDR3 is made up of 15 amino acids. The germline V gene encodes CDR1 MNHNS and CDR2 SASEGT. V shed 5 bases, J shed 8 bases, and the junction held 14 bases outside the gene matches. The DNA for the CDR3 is TGTGCCAGCAGTCAAGGAGGGGGCCAGATTTTGGGCTACACCTTC. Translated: CASSQGGGQILGYTF.

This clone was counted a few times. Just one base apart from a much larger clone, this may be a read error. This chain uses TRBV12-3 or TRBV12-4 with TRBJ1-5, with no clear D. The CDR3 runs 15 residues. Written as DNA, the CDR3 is TGTGCCAGCATTTTAGCCATTGGGGGCAATCAGCCCCAGCATTTT. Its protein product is CASILAIGGNQPQHF.

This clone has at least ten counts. The CDR3 protein is CASSLGRSGEQFF. CDR3 sequence (DNA): TGTGCCAGCAGCCTGGGTAGGAGTGGTGAGCAGTTCTTC. V and J are TRBV3-1 and TRBJ2-1; D remains ambiguous. V dropped 4 bases and J dropped 9 bases, with 13 bases sitting between them. Germline values: CDR1 LGHDT, CDR2 YNNKEL (reference sequence). The CDR3 spans 13 residues.

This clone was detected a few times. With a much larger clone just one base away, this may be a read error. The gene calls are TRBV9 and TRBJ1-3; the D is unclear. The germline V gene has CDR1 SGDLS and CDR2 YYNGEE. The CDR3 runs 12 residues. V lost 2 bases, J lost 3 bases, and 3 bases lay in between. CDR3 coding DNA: TGTGCCAGCAGCGTTGGTGGAAACACCATATATTTT. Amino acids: CASSVGGNTIYF.